This TCR beta chain was profiled in a study of identical twins. The CDR3 loop spans 15 amino acids. Germline-derived CDR1 and CDR2 are MNHEY and SVGAGI. Deletions cut 2 bases from V and 3 bases from J, with 10 bases between. Using its own MiXCR run on the 5' RACE reads, TCRdb lists one record per CDR3 protein. In the table there are 200,000 to 250,000 distinct CDR3 sequences, 5% to 7% of which are singletons. These data are also associated with another study on T cells expressing NK-cell markers.

The chain carries TRBV6-5 and TRBJ2-2; either TRBD1 or TRBD2 may supply D (5 bases each). This clonotype was obtained from a woman aged 18-29 years in good health. Source material: CD8+ T cells sorted from blood. The CDR3 sequence is CASSYGVGDTGELFF. CDR3 nucleotide sequence: TGTGCCAGCAGTTACGGGGTGGGGGACACCGGGGAGCTGTTTTTT.